This passage covers 18 T cell receptor beta chains from one sample sequenced in a study of control samples from healthy donors and cancer patients (dated by TCRdb to the early 2020s). Library prep was done by the immunoSEQ multiplex PCR assay. Drawn from immuneACCESS, this table holds only the in-frame rearrangements with V and J called that TCRdb kept. Clones are partly lost; checked studies trace under half to an unresolved V gene and leave the rest unexplained. Here the sample has approximately 100,000 clones; 88% occur a single time. 13% to 15% of the sample is taken by the ten largest. The sample comprised blood. The receptors shown here come from a man aged 30 to 45 in good health.

The chain joins TRBV11-2 to TRBJ2-1, with TRBD1 identical over 8 bases. Germline-derived CDR1 and CDR2 are SGHAT and FQNNGV. J gave up 10 bases and V 5 bases, and 10 bases lay outside the gene matches. The CDR3 sequence is 14 residues long. CDR3 nucleotide sequence: TGTGCCAGCAGCCCACGCCTTGCAGGGGGCGAGCAGTTCTTC. This translates into CASSPRLAGGEQFF.

V gene TRBV5-1 combines with J gene TRBJ2-2; 12 bases agree with TRBD1. Looked up from germline, CDR1 is SGHRS and CDR2 is YFSETQ. The CDR3 is made up of 15 amino acids. The V segment lost 4 bases and the J segment 9 bases; nucleotides outside the gene matches: 7. The CDR3 DNA sequence: TGCGCCAGCAGCATGAGGGACAGGGGGCCCCGGGAGCTGTTTTTT. The encoded protein is CASSMRDRGPRELFF.

The table lists this clone with a few counts. The rearrangement joins TRBV4-2 to TRBJ1-6, with 11 bases aligning to TRBD1. With 0 bases clipped from V and 9 bases from J, the junction kept 4 bases outside the gene matches. Germline V gene data show CDR1 as LGHNA and CDR2 as YNFKEQ. The CDR3 contains 16 residues. The CDR3 protein is CASSQDDGTGGSPLHF. The CDR3 coding sequence is TGTGCCAGCAGCCAAGACGACGGGACAGGGGGTTCACCCCTCCACTTT.

The chain uses TRBV20-1 and TRBJ2-5; D unclear. CDR1 is DFQATT and CDR2 is SNEGSKA in the germline V gene (reference sequence). The V end lost 4 bases, the J end lost 2 bases, and 2 bases lay between the germline ends. The CDR3 contains 10 residues. CDR3: CSAKQETQYF. The CDR3 DNA sequence: TGCAGTGCTAAACAAGAGACCCAGTACTTC.

The chain recombines TRBV10-3 with TRBJ2-2, with 7 bases matching TRBD1. CDR1 is ENHRY and CDR2 is SYGVKD in the germline V gene. This CDR3 is 15 amino acids long. J lost 3 bases, V lost 2 bases, and 3 bases had no gene match. This CDR3 reads CAISEGTAYTGELFF. The CDR3 DNA is TGTGCCATCAGTGAGGGGACAGCCTACACCGGGGAGCTGTTTTTT.

This chain joins TRBV20-1 and TRBJ2-5; D is undetermined. Trimming shortened V by 8 bases and J by 1 base, and 8 bases separated the two germline ends. Germline CDR1 reads DFQATT; CDR2 reads SNEGSKA (reference sequence). The CDR3 spans 11 residues. CDR3 region: CSNGAQETQYF. CDR3 DNA: TGCAGTAACGGAGCCCAAGAGACCCAGTACTTC.

The chain has TRBV11-2 and TRBJ1-6; D gene ambiguous. Germline V gene data show CDR1 as SGHAT and CDR2 as FQNNGV. Trimming shortened V by 2 bases and J by 8 bases, and 7 bases separated the two germline ends. CDR3 size: 13 residues. The DNA for the CDR3 is TGTGCCAGCAGCTTAATCGAGTATTCACCCCTCCACTTT. It specifies CASSLIEYSPLHF.

This chain links TRBV29-1 with TRBJ2-7, with 7 bases aligning to TRBD1. Looked up from germline, CDR1 is SQVTM and CDR2 is ANQGSEA. J lost 2 bases, V lost 6 bases, and 10 bases had no gene match. CDR3 length equals 14 residues. This CDR3 reads CSVRQGALTYEQYF. The DNA of the CDR3 is TGCAGCGTAAGACAGGGTGCCCTCACCTACGAGCAGTACTTC.

This clone has more than one count but fewer than ten. The rearrangement joins TRBV28 to TRBJ2-7; 10 nucleotides align to TRBD2. J gave up 4 bases and V 2 bases, and 5 bases lay outside the gene matches. The CDR3 consists of 15 residues. Germline V gene lookup returns CDR1 MDHEN and CDR2 SYDVKM. The CDR3, as DNA: TGTGCCAGCAGTTTAAATAGCGGGAGGTCGTACGAGCAGTACTTC. As protein: CASSLNSGRSYEQYF.

The chain links TRBV25-1 to TRBJ1-3; 7 bases agree with TRBD1. Germline V CDR1 and CDR2: MGHDK, SYGVNS. J gave up 6 bases and V 1 base, and 6 bases lay outside the gene matches. The CDR3 has 15 amino acids. The CDR3 nucleotides are TGTGCCAGCAGTGAATCTAGAGGGGGCGTAAACACCATATATTTT. Encoded protein: CASSESRGGVNTIYF.

This sequence joins TRBV2 and TRBJ2-2; TRBD1 agrees at 8 bases. The CDR3 spans 13 residues. Looked up from germline, CDR1 is SNHLY and CDR2 is FYNNEI. The V segment lost 6 bases and the J segment 9 bases; nucleotides outside the gene matches: 6. CDR3 protein: CASSLSGGRELFF. In nucleotides, the CDR3 is TGTGCCAGCAGCCTATCAGGGGGCCGGGAGCTGTTTTTT.

The gene calls are TRBV24-1 and TRBJ2-5; D possibly matches TRBD1 or TRBD2 (5 bases each). In germline, CDR1 is KGHDR, CDR2 SFDVKD. There are 16 residues in the CDR3. The V end was cut by 3 bases, the J end by 4 bases, with 17 bases between. The CDR3 nucleotides are TGTGCCACCAGTGATGTGGGACGGCCTTCGGGAGAGACCCAGTACTTC. This gives the protein CATSDVGRPSGETQYF.

J is TRBJ2-5 and V is TRBV13; 10 bases agree with TRBD1. From germline, CDR1 is PRHDT and CDR2 FYEKMQ (reference sequence). Trimming removed 5 bases from V and 4 bases from J; junction bases left unmatched: 13. The CDR3 extends over 17 amino acids. This CDR3 reads CASSAAGTGDLGETQYF. The CDR3 nucleotides are TGTGCCAGCAGCGCCGCCGGGACAGGGGATCTAGGAGAGACCCAGTACTTC.

V gene TRBV24-1 combines with J gene TRBJ1-2; D is perhaps TRBD1 (5 bases). V was trimmed by 3 bases and J by 4 bases, leaving 8 bases between them. Germline loops: CDR1 KGHDR, CDR2 SFDVKD. The CDR3 runs to 13 residues. CDR3 in amino acids: CATSDLGTYGYTF. The CDR3 coding sequence is TGTGCCACCAGTGATCTAGGGACCTATGGCTACACCTTC.

The V and J genes are TRBV7-3 and TRBJ2-2; D not certain. Germline loops: CDR1 SGHTA, CDR2 FQGTGA. The V end was cut by 2 bases, the J end by 6 bases, with 10 bases between. The CDR3 sequence is 14 residues long. In nucleotides, the CDR3 is TGTGCCAGCAGCTTACAAGAGGTCGCCGGGGAGCTGTTTTTT. Translated: CASSLQEVAGELFF.

This chain uses TRBV12-5 with TRBJ2-7, with D possibly matching TRBD1 (5 bases). The germline V gene has CDR1 LGHNT and CDR2 FRNRAP. CDR3 length: 12 residues. Trimming pared 6 bases from V and 0 bases from J, leaving 6 bases between. The CDR3 here is CASGDNSYEQYF. CDR3 nucleotide sequence: TGTGCTAGTGGGGACAACTCCTACGAGCAGTACTTC. The variable domain in full, with the rest retrieved from reference TRBV12-5 and TRBJ2-7, is DARVTQTPRHKVTEMGQEVTMRCQPILGHNTVFWYRQTMMQGLELLAYFRNRAPLDDSGMPKDRFSAEMPDATLATLKIQPSEPRDSAVYFCASGDNSYEQYFGPGTRLTVT.

The chain combines TRBV14 with TRBJ1-6; D gene uncertain. The CDR3 consists of 14 residues. V was clipped by 0 bases and J by 8 bases, with 8 bases between them. The germline gives CDR1 SGHDN, CDR2 FVKESK. The CDR3 loop is CASSQDQRYSPLHF. The DNA for the CDR3 is TGTGCCAGCAGCCAAGATCAGAGGTATTCACCCCTCCACTTT.

The V and J genes are TRBV9 and TRBJ2-3, with D possibly TRBD1 on 5 matching bases. This CDR3 contains 13 residues. Germline V gene lookup returns CDR1 SGDLS and CDR2 YYNGEE. V gave up 3 bases and J gave up 0 bases, with 5 bases separating them. CDR3 nucleotides: TGTGCCAGCAGCGGACAGAGCACAGATACGCAGTATTTT. Protein: CASSGQSTDTQYF.